Presented here are 17 T cell receptor beta chains from one specimen sequenced in a study of T cell responses to AZD1222 COVID-19 vaccine. Sequencing was performed with immunoSEQ multiplex PCR; in TCRdb, only in-frame clones are kept and a portion is missing. Among around 130,000 clones listed, roughly nine tenths were seen once. The specimen comprised peripheral blood, sampled 28 days after the second AZD1222 dose. Source of these receptors: an adult who received the AZD1222 COVID-19 vaccine.

This clone appeared once. The chain couples TRBV5-1 to TRBJ1-4; no definite D call. The length of the CDR3 is 15 residues. CDR1 is SGHRS and CDR2 is YFSETQ in the germline V gene. The V gene lost 4 bases and the J gene lost 0 bases, with 10 bases spanning the gap. The CDR3 loop is CASSPDEATNEKLFF. CDR3 coding DNA: TGCGCCAGCAGCCCTGACGAGGCAACTAATGAAAAACTGTTTTTT.

V and J are TRBV3-1 (or the pseudogene TRBV3-2) and TRBJ2-3; D not resolved. The CDR3 length is 12 residues. V was clipped by 1 base and J by 6 bases, with 5 bases between them. Germline V gene sequence: CDR1 LGHDT, CDR2 YNNKEL (reference sequence). CDR3 coding DNA: TGTGCCAGCAGCCAAGTCCCCGATACGCAGTATTTT. The encoded protein is CASSQVPDTQYF.

The chain joins TRBV5-6 to TRBJ2-7, with D possibly TRBD2 on 5 matching bases. This CDR3 contains 11 residues. Germline V lookup: CDR1 SGHDT, CDR2 YYEEEE. V lost 3 bases, J lost 7 bases, and 8 bases lay in between. CDR3 coding DNA: TGTGCCAGCAGCTCTAGCCTTGAGCAGTACTTC. It specifies CASSSSLEQYF.

J is TRBJ1-2 and V is TRBV20-1; D remains ambiguous. Trimming removed 6 bases at V and 7 bases at J, with 9 bases between. CDR1 DFQATT and CDR2 SNEGSKA come from the germline V gene (reference sequence). CDR3 length: 10 residues. DNA of the CDR3: TGCAGTGCCCTTGGCCGTGGCTACACCTTC. This codes for CSALGRGYTF.

The rearrangement joins TRBV7-2 to TRBJ1-2; 9 bases are shared with TRBD1. From germline, CDR1 is SGHTA and CDR2 FQGNSA. With V trimmed by 5 bases and J by 6 bases, 13 bases remained unmatched. The CDR3 sequence is 16 residues long. The CDR3 DNA sequence: TGTGCCAGCAGCCCCCTGGGACAGGGAGGAGTCGATGGCTACACCTTC. Translation gives CASSPLGQGGVDGYTF. Combining the CDR3 with reference TRBV7-2 and TRBJ1-2 gives the whole variable domain GAGVSQSPSNKVTEKGKDVELRCDPISGHTALYWYRQSLGQGLEFLIYFQGNSAPDKSGLPSDRFSAERTGGSVSTLTIQRTQQEDSAVYLCASSPLGQGGVDGYTFGSGTRLTVV.

The J gene is TRBJ2-1, the V gene TRBV6-5; D is undetermined. V lost 5 bases and J 2 bases, leaving 7 bases between the germline ends. CDR1 and CDR2 (germline): MNHEY, SVGAGI. CDR3 length equals 13 residues. CDR3 loop: CASSKDTYNEQFF. CDR3 nucleotides: TGTGCCAGCAGTAAGGATACCTACAATGAGCAGTTCTTC.

This clone turned up a few times. The chain joins TRBV5-1 to TRBJ1-2; 7 bases align to TRBD1. Germline trimming cut 0 bases from V and 0 bases from J; bases unmatched to any gene: 2. The CDR3 contains 15 residues. Germline V CDR1 and CDR2: SGHRS, YFSETQ. The DNA for the CDR3 is TGCGCCAGCAGCTTGGACAGGGGTGCTAACTATGGCTACACCTTC. It encodes CASSLDRGANYGYTF.

V usage is TRBV7-8 and J usage is TRBJ1-1, with TRBD1 identical over 10 bases. The CDR3 spans 14 residues. Germline values: CDR1 SGHVS, CDR2 FQNEAQ. Trimming at V came to 5 bases and at J to 7 bases, leaving 7 bases not matched to a gene. The CDR3 loop reads CASSNRDRGGEAFF. The CDR3 DNA is TGTGCCAGCAGCAACCGGGACAGGGGCGGTGAAGCTTTCTTT.

V is TRBV18 and J is TRBJ1-1, with D tentatively TRBD1 (5 bases). Germline CDR1 and CDR2: KGHSH and LQKENI. Trimming took off 4 bases at V and 2 bases at J, with 8 bases between the two ends. The CDR3 runs 13 residues. The CDR3 DNA reads as TGTGCCAGCTCACAGGACACTAACACTGAAGCTTTCTTT. Translation gives CASSQDTNTEAFF.

This chain uses TRBV27 with TRBJ1-4; D might be TRBD1 (5 bases). Trimming cost V 7 bases and J 7 bases, with 16 bases left between them. The length of the CDR3 is 14 residues. Germline CDR1 and CDR2: MNHEY and SMNVEV (reference sequence). This CDR3 is CASKGGAASEKLFF. The CDR3, as DNA: TGTGCCAGCAAGGGAGGGGCGGCGAGTGAAAAACTGTTTTTT.

The chain couples TRBV6-5 to TRBJ1-2, with 7 positions matching TRBD1. This CDR3 comprises 15 residues. Germline V CDR1 and CDR2: MNHEY, SVGAGI. V was pared by 8 bases and J by 6 bases, with 15 bases of the junction left unmatched. This CDR3 reads CASLIRQGWSHGYTF. CDR3 in DNA: TGTGCCAGCCTGATCCGACAGGGTTGGAGTCATGGCTACACCTTC.

V gene TRBV5-4 combines with J gene TRBJ2-5; 7 positions agree with TRBD2. The CDR3 runs 14 residues. V lost 6 bases, J lost 0 bases, and 5 bases stayed unmatched. CDR1 is SGHNT, CDR2 YYREEE, per germline (reference sequence). CDR3 bases: TGTGCCAGCACCACCGGGGGGTACCAAGAGACCCAGTACTTC. Amino acid sequence: CASTTGGYQETQYF.

The chain uses TRBV10-3 and TRBJ2-1; TRBD2 matches 7 bases. Trimming cost V 4 bases and J 1 base; bases outside gene matches: 4. Germline values: CDR1 ENHRY, CDR2 SYGVKD. The CDR3 is 15 residues long. CDR3 coding DNA: TGTGCCATCAGTGGCGGGAGAGGTTCCTACAATGAGCAGTTCTTC. It translates to CAISGGRGSYNEQFF.

This chain joins TRBV19 and TRBJ2-2; D could derive from TRBD1 or TRBD2 (5 bases each). This CDR3 region has 17 residues. Trimming cost V 0 bases and J 3 bases, with 14 bases left between them. Germline assignment: CDR1 LNHDA and CDR2 SQIVND (reference sequence). The CDR3: CASSIDREGMDTGELFF. The CDR3 coding sequence is TGTGCCAGTAGTATAGATCGTGAGGGGATGGACACCGGGGAGCTGTTTTTT.

The gene calls are TRBV6-2 or TRBV6-3 and TRBJ1-5, with unresolved D. Trimming stripped 0 bases from V and 5 bases from J, with 5 bases between. The CDR3 covers 13 residues. Per germline, CDR1 MNHEY and CDR2 SVGEGT. The CDR3 reads CASSYSWHQPQHF. The CDR3 region has the DNA TGTGCCAGCAGTTACTCGTGGCATCAGCCCCAGCATTTT.

The sample holds one count of this clone. The chain is built from TRBV2 and TRBJ1-2; D may be TRBD1 (5 bases). Deletions cut 6 bases from V and 8 bases from J, with 10 bases between. Germline values: CDR1 SNHLY, CDR2 FYNNEI. The length of the CDR3 is 11 residues. This CDR3 reads CASRGGRGYTF. The CDR3 region has the DNA TGTGCCAGCAGGGGGGGGAGAGGCTACACCTTC.

This clone came up a few times. This chain uses TRBV7-9 with TRBJ1-3, with TRBD1 matching over 7 bases. Looked up from germline, CDR1 is SEHNR and CDR2 is FQNEAQ (reference sequence). There are 16 residues in the CDR3. Trimming at V came to 5 bases and at J to 4 bases, leaving 11 bases not matched to a gene. The CDR3 loop is CASSTYSGTAGNTIYF. The CDR3 DNA reads as TGTGCCAGCAGCACCTACTCCGGGACAGCCGGAAACACCATATATTTT.